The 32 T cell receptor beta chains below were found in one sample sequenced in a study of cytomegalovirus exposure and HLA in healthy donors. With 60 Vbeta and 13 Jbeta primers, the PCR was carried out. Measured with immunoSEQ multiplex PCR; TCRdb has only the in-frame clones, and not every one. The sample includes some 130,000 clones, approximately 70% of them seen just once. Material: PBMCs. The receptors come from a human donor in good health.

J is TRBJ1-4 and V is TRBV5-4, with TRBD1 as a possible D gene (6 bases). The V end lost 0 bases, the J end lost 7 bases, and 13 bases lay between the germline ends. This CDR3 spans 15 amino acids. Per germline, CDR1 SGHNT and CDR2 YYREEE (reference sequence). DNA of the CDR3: TGTGCCAGCAGCTTGGGGGTTAGGGGGAGTGAAAAACTGTTTTTT. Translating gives CASSLGVRGSEKLFF.

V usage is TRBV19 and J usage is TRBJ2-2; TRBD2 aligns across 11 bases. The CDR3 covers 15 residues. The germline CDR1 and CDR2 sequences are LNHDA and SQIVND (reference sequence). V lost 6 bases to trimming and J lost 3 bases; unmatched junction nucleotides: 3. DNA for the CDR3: TGTGCCAGTAGATTGGGACTAGCGGACACCGGGGAGCTGTTTTTT. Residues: CASRLGLADTGELFF.

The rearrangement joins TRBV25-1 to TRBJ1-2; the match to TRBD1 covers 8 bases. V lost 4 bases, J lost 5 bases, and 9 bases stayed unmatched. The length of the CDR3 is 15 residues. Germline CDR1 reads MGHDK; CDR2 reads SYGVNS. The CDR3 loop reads CASSGWTGPLYGYTF. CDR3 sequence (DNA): TGTGCCAGCAGTGGATGGACAGGGCCCTTATATGGCTACACCTTC.

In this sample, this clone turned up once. The CDR3 sequence: CASSPRSSLQETQYF. CDR3 bases: TGTGCCAGCAGTCCGCGTTCTTCCTTGCAAGAGACCCAGTACTTC. The rearrangement uses TRBV28 and TRBJ2-5; D not resolved. The germline V and J ends were trimmed by 5 bases and 2 bases, with 15 bases remaining between them. Germline CDR1 MDHEN, CDR2 SYDVKM. The CDR3 has 15 residues.

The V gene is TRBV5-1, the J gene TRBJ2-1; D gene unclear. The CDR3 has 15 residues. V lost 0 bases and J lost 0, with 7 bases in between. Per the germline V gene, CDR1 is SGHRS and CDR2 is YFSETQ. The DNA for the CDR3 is TGCGCCAGCAGCTTGGCCCTGAGCTCCTACAATGAGCAGTTCTTC. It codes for CASSLALSSYNEQFF.

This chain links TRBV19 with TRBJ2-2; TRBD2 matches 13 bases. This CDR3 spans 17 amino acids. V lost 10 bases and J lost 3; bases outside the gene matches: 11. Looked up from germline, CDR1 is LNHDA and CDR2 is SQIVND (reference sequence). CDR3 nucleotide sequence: TGTGCCACCCTTCGGACTAGCGGGAGTTGGGACACCGGGGAGCTGTTTTTT. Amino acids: CATLRTSGSWDTGELFF. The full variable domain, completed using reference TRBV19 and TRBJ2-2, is DGGITQSPKYLFRKEGQNVTLSCEQNLNHDAMYWYRQDPGQGLRLIYYSQIVNDFQKGDIAEGYSVSREKKESFPLTVTSAQKNPTAFYLCATLRTSGSWDTGELFFGEGSRLTVL.

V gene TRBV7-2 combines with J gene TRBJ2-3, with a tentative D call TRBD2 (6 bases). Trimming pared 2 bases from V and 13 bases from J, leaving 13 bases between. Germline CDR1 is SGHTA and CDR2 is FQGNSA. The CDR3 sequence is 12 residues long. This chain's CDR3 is CASSLSSDYEYF. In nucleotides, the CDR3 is TGTGCCAGCAGCTTATCGTCGGACTATGAGTATTTT.

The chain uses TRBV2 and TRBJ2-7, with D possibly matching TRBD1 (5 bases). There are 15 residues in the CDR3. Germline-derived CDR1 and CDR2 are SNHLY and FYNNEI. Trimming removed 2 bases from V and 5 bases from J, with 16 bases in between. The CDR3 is CASSESGHQKNEQYF. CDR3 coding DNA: TGTGCCAGCAGTGAATCAGGACATCAAAAAAACGAGCAGTACTTC.

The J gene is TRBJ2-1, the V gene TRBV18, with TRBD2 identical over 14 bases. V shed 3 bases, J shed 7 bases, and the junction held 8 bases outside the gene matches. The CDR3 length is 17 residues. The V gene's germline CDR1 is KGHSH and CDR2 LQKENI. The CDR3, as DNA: TGTGCCAGCTCACCTGGGACTAGCGGGAGTGGTCTGAATGAGCAGTTCTTC. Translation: CASSPGTSGSGLNEQFF.

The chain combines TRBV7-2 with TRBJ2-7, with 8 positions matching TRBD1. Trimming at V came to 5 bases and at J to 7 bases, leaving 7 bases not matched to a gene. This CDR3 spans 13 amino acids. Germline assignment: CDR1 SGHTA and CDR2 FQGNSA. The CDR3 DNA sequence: TGTGCCAGCAGCCGAGACAGGGGTAATGAGCAGTACTTC. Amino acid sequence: CASSRDRGNEQYF.

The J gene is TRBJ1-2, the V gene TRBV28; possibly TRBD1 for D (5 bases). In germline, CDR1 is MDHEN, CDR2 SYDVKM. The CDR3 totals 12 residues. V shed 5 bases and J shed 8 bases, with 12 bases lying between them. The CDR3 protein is CASSKGDYGYTF. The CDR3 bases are TGTGCCAGCAGTAAAGGGGATTACGGCTACACCTTC.

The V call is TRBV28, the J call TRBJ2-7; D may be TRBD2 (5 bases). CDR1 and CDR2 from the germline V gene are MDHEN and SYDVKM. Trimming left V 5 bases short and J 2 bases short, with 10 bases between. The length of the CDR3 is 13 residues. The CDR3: CASSLRTPYEQYF. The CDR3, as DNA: TGTGCCAGCAGTCTTAGGACTCCCTACGAGCAGTACTTC.

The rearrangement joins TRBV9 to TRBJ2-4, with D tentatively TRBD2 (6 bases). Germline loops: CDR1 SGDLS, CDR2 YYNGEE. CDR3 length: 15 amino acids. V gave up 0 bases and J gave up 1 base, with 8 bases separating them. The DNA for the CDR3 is TGTGCCAGCAGCGTAGGCGGGGCGGCCAAAAACATTCAGTACTTC. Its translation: CASSVGGAAKNIQYF. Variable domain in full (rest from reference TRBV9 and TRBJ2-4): DSGVTQTPKHLITATGQRVTLRCSPRSGDLSVYWYQQSLDQGLQFLIQYYNGEERAKGNILERFSAQQFPDLHSELNLSSLELGDSALYFCASSVGGAAKNIQYFGAGTRLSVL.

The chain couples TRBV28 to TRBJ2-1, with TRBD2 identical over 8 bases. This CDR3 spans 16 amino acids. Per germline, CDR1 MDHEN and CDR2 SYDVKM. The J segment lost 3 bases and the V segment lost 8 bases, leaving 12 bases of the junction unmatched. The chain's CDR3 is CASFGAGTSVYNEQFF. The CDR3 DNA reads TGTGCCAGCTTCGGTGCCGGGACTAGTGTCTACAATGAGCAGTTCTTC.

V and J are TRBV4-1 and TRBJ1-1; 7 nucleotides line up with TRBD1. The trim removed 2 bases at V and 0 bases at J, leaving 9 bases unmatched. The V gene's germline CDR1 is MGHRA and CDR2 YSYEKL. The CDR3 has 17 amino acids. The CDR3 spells CASSQYHRGSMNTEAFF. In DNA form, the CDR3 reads TGCGCCAGCAGCCAATACCACAGGGGATCGATGAACACTGAAGCTTTCTTT.

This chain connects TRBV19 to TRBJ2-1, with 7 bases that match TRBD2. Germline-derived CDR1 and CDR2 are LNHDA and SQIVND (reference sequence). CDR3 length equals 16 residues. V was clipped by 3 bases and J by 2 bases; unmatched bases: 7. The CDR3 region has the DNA TGTGCCAGTAGTATCCGAAGGGGAGGGACCTACAATGAGCAGTTCTTC. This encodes CASSIRRGGTYNEQFF.

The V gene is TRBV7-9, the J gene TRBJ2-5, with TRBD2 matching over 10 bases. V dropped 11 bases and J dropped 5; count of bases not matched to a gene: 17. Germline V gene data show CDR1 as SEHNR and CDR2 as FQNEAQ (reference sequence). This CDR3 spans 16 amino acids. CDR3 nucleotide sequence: TGTGCCGGGATAGTTGGGACTAGCGCCCCATGGGAGACCCAGTACTTC. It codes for CAGIVGTSAPWETQYF.

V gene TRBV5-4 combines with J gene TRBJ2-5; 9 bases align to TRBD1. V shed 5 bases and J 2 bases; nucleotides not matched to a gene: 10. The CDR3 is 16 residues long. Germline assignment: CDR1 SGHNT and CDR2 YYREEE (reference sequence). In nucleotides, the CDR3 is TGTGCCAGCAGTCCGAGGGACAGGGCCGGGCAAGAGACCCAGTACTTC. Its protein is CASSPRDRAGQETQYF.

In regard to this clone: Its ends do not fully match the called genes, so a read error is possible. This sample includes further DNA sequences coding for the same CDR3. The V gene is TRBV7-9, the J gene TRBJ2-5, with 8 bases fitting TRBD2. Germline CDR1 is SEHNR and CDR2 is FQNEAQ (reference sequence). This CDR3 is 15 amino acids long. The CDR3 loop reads CASSSTGGAQETQYF. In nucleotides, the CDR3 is TGTGCAAGCAGCTCCACCGGGGGGGCGCAAGAGACCCAGTACTTC.

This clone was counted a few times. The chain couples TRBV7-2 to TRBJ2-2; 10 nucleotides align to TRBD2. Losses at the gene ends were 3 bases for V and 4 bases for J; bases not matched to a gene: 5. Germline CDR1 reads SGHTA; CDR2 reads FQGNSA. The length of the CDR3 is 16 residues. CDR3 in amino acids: CASSLASGSVTGELFF. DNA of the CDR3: TGTGCCAGCAGCTTGGCTAGCGGGAGCGTCACCGGGGAGCTGTTTTTT.

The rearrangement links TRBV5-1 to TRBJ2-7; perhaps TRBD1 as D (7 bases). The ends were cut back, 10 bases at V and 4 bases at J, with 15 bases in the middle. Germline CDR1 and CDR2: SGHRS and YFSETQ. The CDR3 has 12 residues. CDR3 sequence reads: CAGGTEVYEQYF. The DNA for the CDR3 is TGCGCCGGAGGGACAGAGGTTTACGAGCAGTACTTC.

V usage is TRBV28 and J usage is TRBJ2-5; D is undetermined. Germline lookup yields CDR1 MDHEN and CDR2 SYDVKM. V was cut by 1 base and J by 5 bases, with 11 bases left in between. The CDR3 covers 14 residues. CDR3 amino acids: CASSLLGTRETQYF. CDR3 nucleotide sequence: TGTGCCAGCAGTTTATTGGGCACAAGGGAGACCCAGTACTTC.

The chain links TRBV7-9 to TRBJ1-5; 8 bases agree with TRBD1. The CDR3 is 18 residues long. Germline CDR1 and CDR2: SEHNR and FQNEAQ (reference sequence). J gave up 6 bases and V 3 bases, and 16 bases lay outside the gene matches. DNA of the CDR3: TGTGCCAGCAGCTTTATGGGGAGCCGGGACAGGAGATTTCAGCCCCAGCATTTT. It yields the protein CASSFMGSRDRRFQPQHF.

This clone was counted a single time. CDR3 residues: CASSLYVGTGGYGSYEQYF. Here the CDR3 DNA reads TGTGCCAGCAGTTTATACGTCGGGACAGGGGGCTATGGATCCTACGAGCAGTACTTC. The V call is TRBV28, the J call TRBJ2-7; TRBD1 matches at 12 bases. Unmatched junction bases numbered 11, after V lost 1 base and J lost 1 base. The V gene's germline CDR1 is MDHEN and CDR2 SYDVKM. The CDR3 covers 19 residues. Based on the CDR3 plus reference TRBV28 and TRBJ2-7, the full variable domain is DVKVTQSSRYLVKRTGEKVFLECVQDMDHENMFWYRQDPGLGLRLIYFSYDVKMKEKGDIPEGYSVSREKKERFSLILESASTNQTSMYLCASSLYVGTGGYGSYEQYFGPGTRLTVT.

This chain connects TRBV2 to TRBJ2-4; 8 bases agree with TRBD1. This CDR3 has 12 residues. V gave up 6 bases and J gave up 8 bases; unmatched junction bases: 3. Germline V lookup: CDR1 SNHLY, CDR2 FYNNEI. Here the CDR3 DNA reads TGTGCCAGCAGGGGGACAGGTTACATTCAGTACTTC. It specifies CASRGTGYIQYF.

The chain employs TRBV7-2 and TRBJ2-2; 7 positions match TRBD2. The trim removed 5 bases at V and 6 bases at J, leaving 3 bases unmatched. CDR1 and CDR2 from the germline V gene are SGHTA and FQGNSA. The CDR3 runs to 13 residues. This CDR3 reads CASSVSGAGELFF. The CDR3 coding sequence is TGTGCCAGCAGCGTCAGCGGGGCCGGGGAGCTGTTTTTT.

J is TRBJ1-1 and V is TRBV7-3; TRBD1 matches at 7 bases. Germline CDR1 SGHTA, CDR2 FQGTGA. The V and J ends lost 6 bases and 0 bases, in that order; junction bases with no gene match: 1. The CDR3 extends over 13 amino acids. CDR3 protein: CASSQGVNTEAFF. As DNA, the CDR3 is TGTGCCAGCAGTCAGGGGGTGAACACTGAAGCTTTCTTT.

CDR3 in DNA: TGCGCCAGCAGCTTTGGGGGAGGTGGTTCAGATACGCAGTATTTT. This codes for CASSFGGGGSDTQYF. V gene TRBV5-1 combines with J gene TRBJ2-3; weak D call: TRBD2 (6 bases). Germline-derived CDR1 and CDR2 are SGHRS and YFSETQ. CDR3 length: 15 residues. Trimming left V 2 bases short and J 4 bases short, with 14 bases between.

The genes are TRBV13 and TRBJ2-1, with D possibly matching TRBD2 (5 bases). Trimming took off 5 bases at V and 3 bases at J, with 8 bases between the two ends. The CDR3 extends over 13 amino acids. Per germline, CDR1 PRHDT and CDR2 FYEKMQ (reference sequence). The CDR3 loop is CASSGRRYNEQFF. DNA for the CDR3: TGTGCCAGCAGCGGGAGACGCTACAATGAGCAGTTCTTC.

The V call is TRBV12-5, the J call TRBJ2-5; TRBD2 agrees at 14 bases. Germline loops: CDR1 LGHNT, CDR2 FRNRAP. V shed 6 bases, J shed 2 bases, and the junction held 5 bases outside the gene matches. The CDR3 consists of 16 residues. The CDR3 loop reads CASGRGTSGRQETQYF. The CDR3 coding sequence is TGTGCTAGTGGCCGGGGGACTAGCGGGAGACAAGAGACCCAGTACTTC.

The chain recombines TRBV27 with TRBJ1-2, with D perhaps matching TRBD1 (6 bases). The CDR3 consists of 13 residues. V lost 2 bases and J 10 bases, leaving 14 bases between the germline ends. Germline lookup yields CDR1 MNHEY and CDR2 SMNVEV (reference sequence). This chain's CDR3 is CASSLRDTETYTF. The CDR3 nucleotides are TGTGCCAGCAGTTTACGGGACACAGAGACCTACACCTTC.

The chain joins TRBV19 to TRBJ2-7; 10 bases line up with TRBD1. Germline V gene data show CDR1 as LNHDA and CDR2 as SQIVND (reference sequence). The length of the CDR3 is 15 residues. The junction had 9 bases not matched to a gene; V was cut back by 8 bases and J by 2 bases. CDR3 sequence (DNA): TGTGCCAGTGGAACGAGAGGGACAGGGGCCTACGAGCAGTACTTC. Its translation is CASGTRGTGAYEQYF. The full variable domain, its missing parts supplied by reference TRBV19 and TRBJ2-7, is DGGITQSPKYLFRKEGQNVTLSCEQNLNHDAMYWYRQDPGQGLRLIYYSQIVNDFQKGDIAEGYSVSREKKESFPLTVTSAQKNPTAFYLCASGTRGTGAYEQYFGPGTRLTVT.